The rows below give T cell receptor beta chains drawn from one sample of a study of blood T cell repertoires in COVID-19. Clones were sequenced by immunoSEQ multiplex PCR, and TCRdb holds only the in-frame ones, with some missing. This sample has about 190,000 clones, with roughly nine tenths found just once. The material sequenced was peripheral blood. These receptors originate from a man younger than 45 with acute or convalescent COVID-19. Both conserved end residues are part of each CDR3. A D gene is named only where the DNA matches it firmly. Rows may omit the clone size; those that give it use once, few, many or a size class.

clone size	V gene	D gene	J gene	CDR3 protein	CDR3 DNA
NA	TRBV4-2	TRBD1	TRBJ1-1	CASSQQGAGEAFF	TGTGCCAGCAGCCAGCAGGGGGCTGGTGAAGCTTTCTTT
NA	TRBV5-1	NA	TRBJ1-4	CASSSTGLREKLFF	TGCGCCAGCAGCTCTACAGGACTAAGGGAAAAACTGTTTTTT
NA	TRBV14	NA	TRBJ1-4	CASSQDLREKLFF	TGTGCCAGCAGCCAAGATTTGAGGGAAAAACTGTTTTTT
NA	TRBV28	TRBD1	TRBJ2-5	CASGRDRGQETQYF	TGTGCCAGCGGCCGGGACAGGGGTCAAGAGACCCAGTACTTC
NA	TRBV28	TRBD1	TRBJ1-2	CASSPPGQGNYGYTF	TGTGCCAGCAGTCCTCCGGGACAGGGGAACTATGGCTACACCTTC
once	TRBV18	NA	TRBJ2-3	CASSPLGTSTDTQYF	TGTGCCAGCTCACCCCTAGGGACTTCCACAGATACGCAGTATTTT
NA	TRBV11-2	NA	TRBJ2-5	CASSLDLTSAGLTQYF	TGTGCCAGCAGCTTAGACCTTACTTCTGCCGGGTTGACCCAGTACTTC
NA	TRBV9	NA	TRBJ2-3	CASSVAGGTSTDTQYF	TGTGCCAGCAGCGTTGCGGGCGGGACCTCCACAGATACGCAGTATTTT
NA	TRBV5-1	NA	TRBJ2-7	CASSLAAGEGEQYF	TGCGCCAGCAGCTTGGCCGCAGGGGAAGGTGAGCAGTACTTC
NA	TRBV2	TRBD1	TRBJ2-2	CASSKGPGTGNTGELFF	TGTGCCAGCAGTAAGGGTCCCGGGACAGGGAACACCGGGGAGCTGTTTTTT
NA	TRBV5-1	NA	TRBJ2-5	CASSLDGGGQQETQYF	TGCGCCAGCAGCTTGGATGGCGGGGGCCAACAAGAGACCCAGTACTTC
once	TRBV18	TRBD2	TRBJ2-2	CASSLIRTSGRDTGELFF	TGTGCCAGCTCACTTATAAGGACTAGCGGGAGAGACACCGGGGAGCTGTTTTTT
NA	TRBV5-1	NA	TRBJ1-1	CASSAGRTKRNTEAFF	TGCGCCAGCAGCGCGGGACGGACTAAAAGGAACACTGAAGCTTTCTTT
NA	TRBV11-2	TRBD2	TRBJ2-7	CASSPVAGAGDEQYF	TGTGCCAGCAGCCCGGTAGCGGGAGCAGGGGACGAGCAGTACTTC
once	TRBV28	NA	TRBJ1-3	CASINWGTLSGNTIYF	TGTGCCAGCATTAACTGGGGCACACTCTCTGGAAACACCATATATTTT
NA	TRBV6-1	TRBD2	TRBJ2-1	CASSELTGLGREFF	TGTGCCAGCAGTGAACTAACCGGGTTAGGGAGGGAGTTCTTC
NA	TRBV27	TRBD1	TRBJ2-7	CASSPRQGYEQYF	TGTGCCAGCAGTCCCCGACAGGGCTACGAGCAGTACTTC
NA	TRBV5-1	NA	TRBJ2-1	CASSFLEFNNEQFF	TGCGCCAGCAGCTTCCTCGAGTTTAACAATGAGCAGTTCTTC
NA	TRBV19	NA	TRBJ1-1	CASSTDPRRVTEAFF	TGTGCCAGTAGTACAGACCCCAGGAGGGTCACTGAAGCTTTCTTT
NA	TRBV30	NA	TRBJ1-5	CAWSDGGRAGQPQHF	TGTGCCTGGAGTGATGGGGGCAGGGCCGGTCAGCCCCAGCATTTT
NA	TRBV7-2	TRBD2	TRBJ2-5	CASSVGGDGETQYF	TGTGCCAGCAGCGTCGGGGGGGACGGAGAGACCCAGTACTTC
NA	TRBV6-5	NA	TRBJ2-7	CASSYGQGRYEQYF	TGTGCCAGCAGTTACGGTCAGGGAAGGTACGAGCAGTACTTC
NA	TRBV2	TRBD2	TRBJ2-3	CASRGDHIAGATVFWDTQYF	TGTGCCAGCAGGGGGGACCATATAGCGGGAGCTACCGTCTTTTGGGATACGCAGTATTTT
NA	TRBV27	NA	TRBJ1-5	CATIVRAGPSNQPQHF	TGTGCCACCATCGTCCGGGCAGGGCCAAGCAATCAGCCCCAGCATTTT
NA	TRBV7-9	NA	TRBJ1-1	CASSVLRDLNTEAFF	TGTGCCAGCAGCGTCCTCCGGGATCTGAACACTGAAGCTTTCTTT
NA	TRBV5-1	TRBD2	TRBJ2-1	CASSGTSGSSNEQFF	TGCGCCAGCAGTGGGACTAGCGGGAGTAGCAATGAGCAGTTCTTC
NA	TRBV28	TRBD2	TRBJ2-1	CASSLSAGGRNEQFF	TGTGCCAGCAGTTTATCAGCGGGAGGGCGAAATGAGCAGTTCTTC
NA	TRBV30	TRBD2	TRBJ2-4	CAWSEGSGIAKNIQYF	TGTGCCTGGAGTGAGGGTAGCGGGATAGCCAAAAACATTCAGTACTTC